One T cell receptor (beta chain) is described in this entry. Its antigen remains unidentified. Germline CDR1 and CDR2: SGHVS and FNYEAQ. Trimming shortened V by 6 bases and J by 6 bases, and 23 bases separated the two germline ends. There are 16 residues in the CDR3. The data belong to a study of cytomegalovirus exposure and HLA in healthy donors. About the research overall: Early release data held tens of millions of unique TCRs from HLA-typed donors. Study conclusions and caveats: The study flagged 150 to 200 TCR beta chains as cytomegalovirus-associated.

The PCR had 60 Vbeta and 13 Jbeta primers. This table comes from immunoSEQ multiplex PCR, and its TCRdb copy is limited to in-frame clones, with some not included. The repertoire consists of about 96,000 clones, with 65% to 75% occurring once and the leading ten covering approximately 3.2%. J is TRBJ1-2 and V is TRBV7-6, with a possible D match to TRBD1 (6 bases). The origin of this receptor is a female donor in good health and CMV-seropositive. Sequencing was carried out using PBMCs. The CDR3 sequence is CASSSGLGGAENGYTF. The CDR3 nucleotides are TGTGCCAGCAGTTCAGGTTTGGGGGGGGCAGAGAATGGCTACACCTTC.